These T cell receptor beta chains were read from a single sample in a study of T-cell reconstitution after alpha-beta-depleted transplantation in children. TCRdb called the PCR reads again in MiXCR, with one record for every CDR3 protein. The table has about 400,000 distinct CDR3 sequences, just over 20% seen once. The starting material was PBMCs from the stem cell graft donor, obtained from the stem cell graft. All receptors derive from a human donor who donated a stem cell graft to a child with acute myeloid leukemia. Both conserved end residues are part of each CDR3. Each record gives: CDR3 protein, J gene, V gene.

CDR3aa: CASSRTPSRDTGELFF; j_gene: TRBJ2-2; v_gene: TRBV26
CDR3aa: CASRTRRQGRNEQFF; j_gene: TRBJ2-1; v_gene: TRBV6-1
CDR3aa: CASSLPGVYEQYF; j_gene: TRBJ2-7; v_gene: TRBV28
CDR3aa: CASVGHEQYF; j_gene: TRBJ2-7; v_gene: TRBV4-1
CDR3aa: CASRGQGDPYEQYF; j_gene: TRBJ2-7; v_gene: TRBV28
CDR3aa: CASSTEQGRPGNTIYF; j_gene: TRBJ1-3; v_gene: TRBV6-5
CDR3aa: CSVALAGSSTDTQYF; j_gene: TRBJ2-3; v_gene: TRBV29-1
CDR3aa: CASSLSQGSYEQYF; j_gene: TRBJ2-7; v_gene: TRBV12-3/TRBV12-4
CDR3aa: CSVEGIKTSGRERTQYF; j_gene: TRBJ2-5; v_gene: TRBV29-1
CDR3aa: CATSEWSSSYNEQFF; j_gene: TRBJ2-1; v_gene: TRBV24-1
CDR3aa: CASSFRQAFISDTEAFF; j_gene: TRBJ1-1; v_gene: TRBV12-3/TRBV12-4
CDR3aa: CASSQDLRTSGSHEQYF; j_gene: TRBJ2-7; v_gene: TRBV4-1
CDR3aa: CASSLARESPLHF; j_gene: TRBJ1-6; v_gene: TRBV7-8
CDR3aa: CASTLRRGGSYEQYF; j_gene: TRBJ2-7; v_gene: TRBV12-3/TRBV12-4
CDR3aa: CSAKVGGTSVETQYF; j_gene: TRBJ2-5; v_gene: TRBV20-1
CDR3aa: CATSRSYEQFF; j_gene: TRBJ2-1; v_gene: TRBV24-1
CDR3aa: CASSRATGVGQPQHF; j_gene: TRBJ1-5; v_gene: TRBV7-6
CDR3aa: CASSYLRGAQPQHF; j_gene: TRBJ1-5; v_gene: TRBV6-2/TRBV6-3
CDR3aa: CASRETGDGTDTQYF; j_gene: TRBJ2-3; v_gene: TRBV12-3/TRBV12-4
CDR3aa: CATALGQGNNEQFF; j_gene: TRBJ2-1; v_gene: TRBV27
CDR3aa: CASSSYGGMNTEAFF; j_gene: TRBJ1-1; v_gene: TRBV7-3
CDR3aa: CASSYRLLGTGELFF; j_gene: TRBJ2-2; v_gene: TRBV6-2/TRBV6-3
CDR3aa: CASSFRLVGEQYF; j_gene: TRBJ2-7; v_gene: TRBV12-3/TRBV12-4
CDR3aa: CASSLSASGNEQFF; j_gene: TRBJ2-1; v_gene: TRBV7-9
CDR3aa: CASAKRPNTGELFF; j_gene: TRBJ2-2; v_gene: TRBV6-5
CDR3aa: CASSLRRGGRTDTQYF; j_gene: TRBJ2-3; v_gene: TRBV5-1
CDR3aa: CASSYLRDRYEQYF; j_gene: TRBJ2-7; v_gene: TRBV6-2/TRBV6-3
CDR3aa: CASSDGSLAGRAIYF; j_gene: TRBJ1-3; v_gene: TRBV25-1
CDR3aa: CASSKIAGVSTGELFF; j_gene: TRBJ2-2; v_gene: TRBV27
CDR3aa: CATSDPTSGRDFF; j_gene: TRBJ2-1; v_gene: TRBV24-1
CDR3aa: CSARDNLNYGYTF; j_gene: TRBJ1-2; v_gene: TRBV20-1